The TCR beta chain under discussion was sequenced for a study of CD8 T cells in Susac syndrome. V was pared by 2 bases and J by 5 bases, with 6 bases of the junction left unmatched. Germline values: CDR1 GTSNPN, CDR2 SVGIG (reference sequence). This CDR3 has 13 amino acids. RNA was extracted with the RNeasy kit, and a quantity of about 0.45 to 1 ug was reverse transcribed using random hexamers. TCRdb ran MiXCR on the immunoSEQ multiplex PCR reads and lists one entry per CDR3 protein. The table includes about 69,000 distinct CDR3 sequences, 85% to 95% detected once. This receptor was taken from a human donor in good health. Sequenced: CD8+ T cells from PBMCs. V usage is TRBV30 and J usage is TRBJ2-7, with 7 bases that match TRBD1. CDR3 DNA: TGTGCCTGGAGTATGGGGACAGACGACGAGCAGTACTTC. This gives the protein CAWSMGTDDEQYF.